This T cell receptor (beta chain) comes out of a study of beta chain features in type 1 diabetes. Study outcomes and limitations: A greater similarity of naive, central memory and Treg TCRB repertoires was seen among patients than among healthy donors. Type 1 diabetes patients showed a moderate but significant shortening of TCRB CDR3s in all four CD4+ subsets.

With 5 bases clipped from V and 10 bases from J, the junction kept 8 bases outside the gene matches. From germline, CDR1 is SGHTA and CDR2 FQGNSA. The CDR3 length is 14 residues. Expressed TCRB transcripts were sequenced because the entire RNA isolate underwent reverse transcription. Data came from immunoSEQ multiplex PCR; TCRdb stores just in-frame clones and leaves some out. Of 500,000 to 650,000 clones in the sample, roughly an eighth were seen once. This clone was picked up a small number of times. Its antigen is not known. This clonotype was sampled from a man aged 30 to 45 with type 1 diabetes. V gene TRBV7-2 combines with J gene TRBJ1-6, with TRBD1 identical over 7 bases. Sequenced input: naive CD4+ T cells from blood. The DNA of the CDR3 is TGTGCCAGCAGCGCACAGGGGATTATGTCACCCCTCCACTTT. Translated, it gives CASSAQGIMSPLHF.